The TCR beta chain under discussion was sequenced for a study of cytomegalovirus exposure and HLA in healthy donors. Study-level findings and limits: Previously analyzed data showed that most TCR beta V segments were productive at a frequency of about 87% or about 30%. The authors confirmed in vitro that a few CMV-associated chains were specific for CMV antigens.

Comments on this clone: Its antigen is not identified.

This CDR3 contains 14 residues. PCR used 60 Vbeta primers and 13 Jbeta primers. Some clones are missing from TCRdb's copy, which holds only in-frame ones; the method was immunoSEQ multiplex PCR. The sample comprises about 95,000 clones, roughly three quarters of which are singletons, and around 5% rests with the top ten. The clonotype originates from a woman between 35 and 50 years old in good health and CMV-seronegative. This chain connects TRBV21-1 to TRBJ1-5; the D call TRBD1 from the table was never checked on the DNA. TRBV21-1 is annotated as a pseudogene. The sequenced material came from PBMCs. The CDR3 reads CASSWDRCCQPQHF. The CDR3 DNA is TGTGCCAGCAGCTGGGACAGGTGTTGTCAGCCCCAGCATTTT.